This T cell receptor beta chain was found in a study of OX40 agonist ivuxolimab in advanced cancers. Study-level information: Ivuxolimab is a fully human IgG2 antibody that activates OX40 (CD134). Findings of the study overall: Among the lowest levels of clonal expansion were found in partial responders at 0.1-3.0 mg/kg.

This CDR3 spans 16 amino acids. CDR1 PRHDT and CDR2 FYEKMQ come from the germline V gene (reference sequence). The V gene lost 4 bases and the J gene lost 4 bases, with 19 bases spanning the gap. On this clone itself: Its antigen is not known.

Libraries were prepared by immunoSEQ multiplex PCR; TCRdb keeps only in-frame clonotypes and omits some of them. The sample yields 50,000 or so clones, roughly 86% seen once. The source is an adult with an advanced solid tumor such as melanoma, head and neck, liver or kidney cancer. The sample here was CD4+ or CD8+ T cells sorted from blood, taken in a trial of the OX40 agonist ivuxolimab. V and J are TRBV13 and TRBJ2-5; the D gene is possibly TRBD1 (7 bases). DNA for the CDR3: TGTGCCAGCAGCTCCTACACGGACAGGCGGGGAGAGACCCAGTACTTC. Protein sequence: CASSSYTDRRGETQYF.